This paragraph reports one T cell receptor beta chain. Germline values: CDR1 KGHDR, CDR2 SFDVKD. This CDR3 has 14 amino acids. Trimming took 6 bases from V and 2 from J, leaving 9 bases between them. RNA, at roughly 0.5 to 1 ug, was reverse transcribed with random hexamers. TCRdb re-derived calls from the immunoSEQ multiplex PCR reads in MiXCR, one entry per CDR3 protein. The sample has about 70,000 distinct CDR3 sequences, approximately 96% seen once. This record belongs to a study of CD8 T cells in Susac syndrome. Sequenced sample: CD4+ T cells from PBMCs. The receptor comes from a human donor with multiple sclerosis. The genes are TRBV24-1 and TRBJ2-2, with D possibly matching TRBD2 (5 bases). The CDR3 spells CATSLDLNTGELFF. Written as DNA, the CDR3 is TGTGCCACCAGTCTGGACTTAAACACCGGGGAGCTGTTTTTT.